These 9 T cell receptor beta chains came from one sample sequenced in a study of neurological immune-mediated disorders. TCRdb ran MiXCR on the 5' RACE reads and lists one entry per CDR3 protein. The sample shows approximately 130,000 distinct CDR3 sequences, about 3.4% of them seen only once. The material sequenced was PBMCs. The receptors derive from a woman in her 30s with multiple sclerosis.

This clonotype was counted ten times or more. This chain uses TRBV5-1 with TRBJ1-1; tentative D call: TRBD1 (6 bases). Per the germline V gene, CDR1 is SGHRS and CDR2 is YFSETQ. The CDR3 is 15 amino acids. Trimming took off 0 bases at V and 2 bases at J, with 11 bases between the two ends. In nucleotides, the CDR3 is TGCGCCAGCAGCTTGGTTGGGACAACAAACACTGAAGCTTTCTTT. It codes for CASSLVGTTNTEAFF.

This clonotype was recorded at least ten times. The V gene is TRBV29-1, the J gene TRBJ2-7, with D maybe TRBD1 (5 bases). Germline CDR1 and CDR2: SQVTM and ANQGSEA. Trimming removed 6 bases from V and 3 bases from J, with 9 bases in between. This CDR3 is built from 11 residues. DNA of the CDR3: TGCAGCGTCGGCGACAGCTACGAGCAGTACTTC. It codes for CSVGDSYEQYF.

This clonotype was observed at least ten times. This rearrangement joins TRBV5-1 to TRBJ2-7, with D maybe TRBD2 (6 bases). Trimming cost V 3 bases and J 5 bases, with 15 bases left between them. CDR1 and CDR2 (germline): SGHRS, YFSETQ. The CDR3 loop spans 14 amino acids. This CDR3 is CASSSGLSPNEQYF. The CDR3, as DNA: TGCGCCAGCAGCTCGGGACTCTCCCCCAACGAGCAGTACTTC.

This clonotype was picked up many times. The V call is TRBV9, the J call TRBJ1-5, with 7 bases lining up with TRBD1. J gave up 5 bases and V 4 bases, and 6 bases lay outside the gene matches. The CDR3 is 14 amino acids. From germline, CDR1 is SGDLS and CDR2 YYNGEE. DNA of the CDR3: TGTGCCAGCAGCTACGGGGACAGAGATCAGCCCCAGCATTTT. Amino acid sequence: CASSYGDRDQPQHF.

This clonotype was detected only a few times. CDR3 nucleotide sequence: TGTGCCAGCAGTTTACTAGCGGGAGGCCCAGATACGCAGTATTTT. Encoded protein: CASSLLAGGPDTQYF. The chain recombines TRBV27 with TRBJ2-3, with 11 positions matching TRBD2. V shed 2 bases, J shed 4 bases, and the junction held 2 bases outside the gene matches. The germline CDR1 and CDR2 sequences are MNHEY and SMNVEV (reference sequence). CDR3 size: 15 residues.

The chain combines TRBV29-1 with TRBJ2-5; 15 bases agree with TRBD2. From germline, CDR1 is SQVTM and CDR2 ANQGSEA. This CDR3 has 16 residues. V dropped 5 bases and J dropped 4; count of bases not matched to a gene: 8. The CDR3 loop is CSVRGTSGGRLETQYF. The CDR3 DNA follows: TGCAGCGTTAGAGGGACTAGCGGGGGGCGGTTAGAGACCCAGTACTTC.

This clonotype was detected a few times. The junction shows a germline mismatch at one end, possibly a read error. This chain joins TRBV20-1 and TRBJ2-1, with a weak D call TRBD1 (6 bases). The CDR3 length is 12 residues. Germline V gene sequence: CDR1 DFQATT, CDR2 SNEGSKA (reference sequence). The CDR3 nucleotides are TGCAGTGCTTCGGACAGATACAATGCGCAGTTCTTC. Its translation: CSASDRYNAQFF.

In its sample, this clonotype was seen many times. The V call is TRBV20-1, the J call TRBJ1-1; D is unresolved. This CDR3 spans 12 amino acids. CDR1 is DFQATT, CDR2 SNEGSKA, per germline (reference sequence). V was pared by 2 bases and J by 1 base, with 5 bases between. Here the CDR3 reads CSARNRNTEAFF. The CDR3 bases are TGCAGTGCTAGAAACCGGAACACTGAAGCTTTCTTT.

This clonotype has a count of ten or more. V and J are TRBV7-4 and TRBJ2-5, with 9 bases fitting TRBD1. Germline V CDR1 and CDR2: SGHVT, SQSDAQ. This CDR3 has 16 residues. The trim removed 5 bases at V and 4 bases at J, leaving 11 bases unmatched. CDR3 nucleotide sequence: TGTGCCAGCAGCCATCCACAGGGGGCGCTTAGAGAGACCCAGTACTTC. It codes for CASSHPQGALRETQYF.